The 17 T cell receptor beta chains presented below share a single source sample, sequenced in a study of T cells in Graves' hyperthyroidism and ophthalmopathy. Amplification yielded TCR beta CDR3 regions, with RNA transcripts as the source. First-round RT-PCR of the TCR CDR3 relied on the HTBI primer set. TCRdb fed the multiplex PCR reads into MiXCR, producing one record per CDR3 protein. The sample records 650,000 to 750,000 distinct CDR3 sequences, about 14% being singletons. Sequences were obtained from blood. These receptors came from a woman younger than 35 with Graves' hyperthyroidism.

This clonotype was recorded many times. The V and J genes are TRBV14 and TRBJ2-1; D is unclear. Germline V lookup: CDR1 SGHDN, CDR2 FVKESK. Trimming cost V 4 bases and J 2 bases, with 12 bases left between them. The CDR3 contains 15 residues. The CDR3 DNA reads TGTGCCAGCAGCCCTAGGCGGATCCCCTACAATGAGCAGTTCTTC. This sequence encodes CASSPRRIPYNEQFF.

The V and J genes are TRBV9 and TRBJ2-3; TRBD2 aligns across 14 bases. The CDR3 totals 15 residues. V lost 7 bases to trimming and J lost 3 bases; unmatched junction nucleotides: 4. From germline, CDR1 is SGDLS and CDR2 YYNGEE. In DNA, the CDR3 is TGTGCCAGCGGCCGGACTAGCGGGAGGACAGATACGCAGTATTTT. As protein: CASGRTSGRTDTQYF.

This clonotype was seen repeatedly, ten times or more. V usage is TRBV20-1 and J usage is TRBJ2-1, with a weak D call TRBD2 (6 bases). The CDR3 totals 13 residues. CDR1 and CDR2 (germline): DFQATT, SNEGSKA (reference sequence). The germline V and J ends were trimmed by 3 bases and 5 bases, with 11 bases remaining between them. CDR3 sequence (DNA): TGCAGTGCTAGGGGCCGGGAGAACAATGAGCAGTTCTTC. It codes for CSARGRENNEQFF.

V usage is TRBV12-3 or TRBV12-4 and J usage is TRBJ1-3, with D maybe TRBD1 (6 bases). Trimming shortened V by 3 bases and J by 1 base, and 19 bases separated the two germline ends. The CDR3 length is 18 residues. CDR3 DNA: TGTGCCAGCAGTTTTCGTTTTTACAGGGAGGGATCTGGAAACACCATATATTTT. Amino acid sequence: CASSFRFYREGSGNTIYF.

This clonotype was found a few times. V and J are TRBV19 and TRBJ1-1, with a weak D call TRBD1 (5 bases). V lost 3 bases and J 3 bases, leaving 8 bases between the germline ends. The CDR3 runs 13 residues. CDR1 and CDR2 (germline): LNHDA, SQIVND (reference sequence). The CDR3 sequence is CASSMVRDTEAFF. CDR3 nucleotides: TGTGCCAGTAGTATGGTCAGGGACACTGAAGCTTTCTTT. Together with reference TRBV19 and TRBJ1-1, the CDR3 gives the full variable domain: DGGITQSPKYLFRKEGQNVTLSCEQNLNHDAMYWYRQDPGQGLRLIYYSQIVNDFQKGDIAEGYSVSREKKESFPLTVTSAQKNPTAFYLCASSMVRDTEAFFGQGTRLTVV.

V is TRBV5-1 and J is TRBJ2-1, with D possibly being TRBD1 or TRBD2 (6 bases each). V lost 5 bases, J lost 4 bases, and 16 bases lay in between. Germline V CDR1 and CDR2: SGHRS, YFSETQ. The CDR3 covers 15 residues. CDR3 coding DNA: TGCGCCAGCAGTCCTAGGGGGGACCTTTACAATGAGCAGTTCTTC. Protein sequence: CASSPRGDLYNEQFF.

This clonotype was counted at least ten times. This chain connects TRBV6-1 to TRBJ2-3; the match to TRBD2 covers 13 bases. The CDR3 runs to 15 residues. Looked up from germline, CDR1 is MNHNS and CDR2 is SASEGT. The junction had 4 bases not matched to a gene; V was cut back by 6 bases and J by 4 bases. The CDR3, as DNA: TGTGCCAGCAGCAGACTAGCGGGAGGTGCAGATACGCAGTATTTT. Protein sequence: CASSRLAGGADTQYF.

This chain uses TRBV2 with TRBJ2-5; TRBD2 agrees at 7 bases. Germline lookup yields CDR1 SNHLY and CDR2 FYNNEI. Trimming removed 6 bases from V and 1 base from J; junction bases left unmatched: 14. This CDR3 comprises 17 residues. The CDR3 DNA reads as TGTGCCAGCAGGGAAATTTTCGCGGGAGCCACCCAAGAGACCCAGTACTTC. It is translated as CASREIFAGATQETQYF.

This sequence joins TRBV7-3 and TRBJ2-6, with unresolved D. This CDR3 is 17 amino acids long. The germline V gene encodes CDR1 SGHTA and CDR2 FQGTGA. V shed 5 bases and J shed 1 base, with 15 bases lying between them. This CDR3 reads CASSPPMRVSGANVLTF. The CDR3 region has the DNA TGTGCCAGCAGCCCTCCGATGAGAGTTTCTGGGGCCAACGTCCTGACTTTC.

This clonotype was picked up a small number of times. The rearrangement uses TRBV27 and TRBJ2-2; D unresolved. The germline V gene encodes CDR1 MNHEY and CDR2 SMNVEV (reference sequence). The CDR3 covers 13 residues. The V gene lost 6 bases and the J gene lost 3 bases, with 8 bases spanning the gap. In DNA form, the CDR3 reads TGTGCCAGCAGCCCAACGTACACCGGGGAGCTGTTTTTT. Its translation: CASSPTYTGELFF.

This clonotype has a handful of counts. The J gene is TRBJ1-1, the V gene TRBV7-9, with D possibly TRBD1 on 5 matching bases. CDR1 is SEHNR and CDR2 is FQNEAQ in the germline V gene (reference sequence). V was trimmed by 3 bases and J by 4 bases, leaving 30 bases between them. The CDR3 sequence is 20 residues long. The chain's CDR3 is CASSFTWAIEIGGVGTEAFF. DNA of the CDR3: TGTGCCAGCAGCTTTACTTGGGCGATAGAGATCGGGGGTGTTGGCACTGAAGCTTTCTTT.

This clonotype was recorded many times. CDR3: CASSYLYGIMNTEAFF. The CDR3 DNA sequence: TGTGCCAGCAGTTACTTATACGGCATCATGAACACTGAAGCTTTCTTT. V usage is TRBV6-2 or TRBV6-3 and J usage is TRBJ1-1; the D is unclear. Trimming cost V 1 base and J 0 bases, with 12 bases left between them. The CDR3 totals 16 residues. Germline lookup yields CDR1 MNHEY and CDR2 SVGEGT.

Ten or more counts support this clonotype. The rearrangement uses TRBV7-9 and TRBJ2-1; TRBD2 agrees at 7 bases. The trim removed 5 bases at V and 5 bases at J, leaving 12 bases unmatched. The V gene's germline CDR1 is SEHNR and CDR2 FQNEAQ (reference sequence). CDR3 size: 16 residues. The chain's CDR3 is CASSRGASGINNEQFF. CDR3 bases: TGTGCCAGCAGCAGAGGGGCTAGCGGAATCAACAATGAGCAGTTCTTC.

This clonotype showed up just a few times. CDR3 sequence: CAWAVAGANTGELFF. CDR3 DNA: TGTGCCTGGGCCGTGGCGGGAGCCAACACCGGGGAGCTGTTTTTT. The rearrangement joins TRBV30 to TRBJ2-2; TRBD2 aligns across 7 bases. Germline V lookup: CDR1 GTSNPN, CDR2 SVGIG (reference sequence). Trimming took 5 bases from V and 2 from J; bases not matched to a gene: 8. CDR3 length equals 15 residues.

This clonotype came up once. The rearrangement links TRBV6-1 to TRBJ2-4; TRBD1 or TRBD2 may be the D gene (5 bases each). V lost 8 bases to trimming and J lost 3 bases, with 14 bases between them. Per germline, CDR1 MNHNS and CDR2 SASEGT. This CDR3 comprises 14 residues. CDR3 protein: CASGAPGRKNIQYF. The CDR3 DNA reads TGTGCCAGCGGGGCCCCGGGACGCAAAAACATTCAGTACTTC.

Worth noting for this clonotype: A single base separates this from a much larger clone, so it may be a read error. The rearrangement joins TRBV6-2 or TRBV6-3 to TRBJ2-7; 7 bases are shared with TRBD1. Germline V lookup: CDR1 MNHEY, CDR2 SVGEGT. The CDR3 runs 17 residues. The CDR3 DNA follows: TGTGCCGGCAGTTACTCCCCCCCCCCAAACAGGGGCGACGAGCAGTACTTC. This encodes CAGSYSPPPNRGDEQYF.

The chain has TRBV7-2 and TRBJ1-3; D remains ambiguous. This CDR3 spans 15 amino acids. The germline V gene has CDR1 SGHTA and CDR2 FQGNSA. Trimming cost V 1 base and J 3 bases, with 10 bases left between them. The CDR3 sequence: CASSLGFRGGNTIYF. The CDR3 DNA reads TGTGCCAGCAGCTTAGGATTCCGGGGTGGAAACACCATATATTTT.